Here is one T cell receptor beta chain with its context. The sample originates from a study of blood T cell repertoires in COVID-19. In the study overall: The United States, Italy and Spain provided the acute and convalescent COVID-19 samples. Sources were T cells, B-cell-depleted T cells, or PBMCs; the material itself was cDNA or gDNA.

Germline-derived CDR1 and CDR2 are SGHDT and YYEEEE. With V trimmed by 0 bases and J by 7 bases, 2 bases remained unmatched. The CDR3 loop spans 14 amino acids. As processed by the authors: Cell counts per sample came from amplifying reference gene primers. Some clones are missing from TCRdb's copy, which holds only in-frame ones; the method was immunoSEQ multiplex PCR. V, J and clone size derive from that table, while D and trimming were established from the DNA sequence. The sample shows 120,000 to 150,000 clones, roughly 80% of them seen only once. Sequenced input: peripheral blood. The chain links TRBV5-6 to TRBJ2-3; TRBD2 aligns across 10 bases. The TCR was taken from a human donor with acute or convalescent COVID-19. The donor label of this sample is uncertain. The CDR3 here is CASSLVLAGNTQYF. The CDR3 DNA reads TGTGCCAGCAGCTTGGTACTAGCGGGGAATACGCAGTATTTT.